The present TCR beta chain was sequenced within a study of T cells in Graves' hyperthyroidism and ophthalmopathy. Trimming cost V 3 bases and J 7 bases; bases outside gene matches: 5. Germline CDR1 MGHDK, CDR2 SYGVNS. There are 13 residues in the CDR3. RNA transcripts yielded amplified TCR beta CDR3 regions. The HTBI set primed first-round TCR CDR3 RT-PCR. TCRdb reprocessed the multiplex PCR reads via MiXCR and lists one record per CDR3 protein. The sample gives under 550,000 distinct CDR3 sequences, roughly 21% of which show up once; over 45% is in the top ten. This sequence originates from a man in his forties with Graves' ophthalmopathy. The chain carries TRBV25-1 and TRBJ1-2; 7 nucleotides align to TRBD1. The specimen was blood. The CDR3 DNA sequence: TGTGCCAGCAGTGAGAGACAGGGTCGTGGCTACACCTTC. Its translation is CASSERQGRGYTF.